This T cell receptor (beta chain) comes out of a study of tumor-infiltrating lymphocytes in oesophageal squamous cell carcinoma. TCRdb fed the PCR reads into MiXCR, producing one record per CDR3 protein. Of approximately 13,000 distinct CDR3 sequences listed, roughly 58% are singletons. This clonotype was observed a few times. This CDR3 is built from 14 residues. V gave up 5 bases and J gave up 5 bases; unmatched junction bases: 7. Germline CDR1 reads SGHTA; CDR2 reads FQGTGA. This TCR came from a female donor with esophageal squamous cell carcinoma. The gene calls are TRBV7-3 and TRBJ2-5; 8 bases fit TRBD2. The sample was esophageal tumor tissue. CDR3 sequence (DNA): TGTGCCAGCAGCCCTCATAGCGGGGTGGAGACCCAGTACTTC. Its protein is CASSPHSGVETQYF.